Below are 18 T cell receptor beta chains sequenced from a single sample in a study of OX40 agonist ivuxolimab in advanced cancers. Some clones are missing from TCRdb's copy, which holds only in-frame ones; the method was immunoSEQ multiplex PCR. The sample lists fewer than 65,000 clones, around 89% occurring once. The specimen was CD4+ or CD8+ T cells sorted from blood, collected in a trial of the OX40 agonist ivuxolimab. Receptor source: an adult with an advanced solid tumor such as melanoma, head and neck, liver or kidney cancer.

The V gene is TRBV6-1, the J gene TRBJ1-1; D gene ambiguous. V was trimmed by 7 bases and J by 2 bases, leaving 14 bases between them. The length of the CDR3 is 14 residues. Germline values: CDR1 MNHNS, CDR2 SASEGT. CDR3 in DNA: TGTGCCAGCATGAGGGAAGGGTACAACACTGAAGCTTTCTTT. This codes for CASMREGYNTEAFF.

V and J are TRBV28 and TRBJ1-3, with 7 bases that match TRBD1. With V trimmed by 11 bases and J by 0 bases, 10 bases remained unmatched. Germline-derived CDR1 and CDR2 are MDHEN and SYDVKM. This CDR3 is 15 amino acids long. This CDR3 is CAVGDSTNSGNTIYF. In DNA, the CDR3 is TGTGCCGTAGGGGACAGTACTAACTCTGGAAACACCATATATTTT.

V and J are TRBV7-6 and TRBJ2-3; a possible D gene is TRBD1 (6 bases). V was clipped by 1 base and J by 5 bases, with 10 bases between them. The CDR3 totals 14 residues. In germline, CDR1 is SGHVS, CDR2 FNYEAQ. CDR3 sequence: CASSLGSRGDTQYF. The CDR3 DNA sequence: TGTGCCAGCAGCTTAGGGAGCAGGGGAGATACGCAGTATTTT.

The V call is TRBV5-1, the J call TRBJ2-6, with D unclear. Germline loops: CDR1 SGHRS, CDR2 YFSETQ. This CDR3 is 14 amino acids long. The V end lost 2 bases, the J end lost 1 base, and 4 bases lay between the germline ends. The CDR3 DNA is TGCGCCAGCAGCTTCAGATCTGGGGCCAACGTCCTGACTTTC. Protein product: CASSFRSGANVLTF.

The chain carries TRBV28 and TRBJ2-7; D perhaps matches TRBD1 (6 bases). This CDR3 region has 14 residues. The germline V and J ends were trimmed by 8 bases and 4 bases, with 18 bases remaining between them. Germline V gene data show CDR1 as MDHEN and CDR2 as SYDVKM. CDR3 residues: CASGGRGERYEQYF. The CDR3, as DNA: TGTGCCAGCGGGGGCCGTGGGGAGAGGTACGAGCAGTACTTC.

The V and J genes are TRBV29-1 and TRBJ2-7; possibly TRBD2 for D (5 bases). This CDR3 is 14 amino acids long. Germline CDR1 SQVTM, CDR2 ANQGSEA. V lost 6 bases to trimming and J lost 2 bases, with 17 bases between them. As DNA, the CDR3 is TGCAGCGTCGGGGATATGGGAAAAACCTACGAGCAGTACTTC. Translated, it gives CSVGDMGKTYEQYF.

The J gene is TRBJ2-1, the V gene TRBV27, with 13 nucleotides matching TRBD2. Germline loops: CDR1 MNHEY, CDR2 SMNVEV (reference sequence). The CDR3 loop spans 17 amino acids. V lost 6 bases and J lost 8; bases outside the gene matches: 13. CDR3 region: CASSHHSGLAGEDEQFF. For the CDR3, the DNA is TGTGCCAGCAGCCATCATTCCGGACTAGCGGGAGAGGATGAGCAGTTCTTC.

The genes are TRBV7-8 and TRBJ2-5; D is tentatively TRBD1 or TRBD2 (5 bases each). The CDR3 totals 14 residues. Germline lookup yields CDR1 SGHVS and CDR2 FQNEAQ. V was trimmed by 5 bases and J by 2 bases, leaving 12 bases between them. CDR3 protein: CASSLGAVQETQYF. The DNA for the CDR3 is TGTGCCAGCAGCCTCGGGGCAGTACAAGAGACCCAGTACTTC.

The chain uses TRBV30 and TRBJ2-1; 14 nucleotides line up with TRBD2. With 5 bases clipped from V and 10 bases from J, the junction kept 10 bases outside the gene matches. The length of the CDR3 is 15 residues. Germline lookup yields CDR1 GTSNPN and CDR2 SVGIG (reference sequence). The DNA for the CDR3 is TGTGCCTGGCGCAGGGGACTAGCGGGAGTCGGGGAGCAGTTCTTC. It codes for CAWRRGLAGVGEQFF.

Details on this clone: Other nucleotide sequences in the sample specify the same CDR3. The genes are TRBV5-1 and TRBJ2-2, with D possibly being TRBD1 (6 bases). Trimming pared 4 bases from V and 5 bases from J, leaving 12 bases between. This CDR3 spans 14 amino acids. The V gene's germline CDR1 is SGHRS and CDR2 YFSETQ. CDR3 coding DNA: TGCGCCAGCAGCGCACAGGGTCAGACCGGGGAGCTGTTTTTT. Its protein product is CASSAQGQTGELFF.

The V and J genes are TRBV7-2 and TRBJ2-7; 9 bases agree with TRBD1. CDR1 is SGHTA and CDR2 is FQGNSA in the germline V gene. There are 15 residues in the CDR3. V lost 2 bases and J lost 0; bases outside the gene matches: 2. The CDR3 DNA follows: TGTGCCAGCAGCTTAAGGACAGGGGTCTCCTACGAGCAGTACTTC. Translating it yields CASSLRTGVSYEQYF.

The CDR3 DNA is TGTGCCAGCAGCCAACCGCGCGCAATCACTGAAGCTTTCTTT. It encodes CASSQPRAITEAFF. The V call is TRBV14, the J call TRBJ1-1; D gene ambiguous. The CDR3 has 14 amino acids. Germline V lookup: CDR1 SGHDN, CDR2 FVKESK. The V and J ends lost 2 bases and 4 bases respectively, with 11 bases between them.

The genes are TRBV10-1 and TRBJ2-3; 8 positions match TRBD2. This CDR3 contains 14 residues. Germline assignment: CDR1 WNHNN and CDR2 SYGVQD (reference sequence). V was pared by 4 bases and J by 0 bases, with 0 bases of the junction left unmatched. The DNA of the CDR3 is TGCGCCAGCAGTGCTAGCGGGAGCACAGATACGCAGTATTTT. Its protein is CASSASGSTDTQYF.

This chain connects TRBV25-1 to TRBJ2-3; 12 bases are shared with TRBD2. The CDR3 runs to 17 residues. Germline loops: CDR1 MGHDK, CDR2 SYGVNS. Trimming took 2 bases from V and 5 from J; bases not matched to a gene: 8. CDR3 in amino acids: CASSEASGRAGEDTQYF. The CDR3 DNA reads TGTGCCAGCAGTGAAGCTAGCGGGAGGGCGGGCGAAGATACGCAGTATTTT.

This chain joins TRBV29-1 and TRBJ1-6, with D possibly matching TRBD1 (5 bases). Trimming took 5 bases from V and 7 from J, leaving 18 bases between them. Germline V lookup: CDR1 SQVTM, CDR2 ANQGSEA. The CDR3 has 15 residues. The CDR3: CSVLFEGRENSPLHF. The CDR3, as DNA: TGCAGCGTTTTATTCGAGGGCAGGGAGAATTCACCCCTCCACTTT.

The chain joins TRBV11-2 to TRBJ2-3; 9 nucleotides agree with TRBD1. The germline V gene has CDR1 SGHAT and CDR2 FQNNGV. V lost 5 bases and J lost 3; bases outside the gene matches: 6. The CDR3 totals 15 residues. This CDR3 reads CASSPGQGRTDTQYF. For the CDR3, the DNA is TGTGCCAGCAGCCCGGGACAGGGTAGAACAGATACGCAGTATTTT.

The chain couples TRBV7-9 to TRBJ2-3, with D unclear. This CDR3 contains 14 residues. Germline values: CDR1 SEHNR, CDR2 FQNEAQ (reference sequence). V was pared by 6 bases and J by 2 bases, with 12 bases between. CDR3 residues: CASRDPGYTDTQYF. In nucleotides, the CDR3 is TGTGCCAGCAGAGACCCAGGATACACAGATACGCAGTATTTT.

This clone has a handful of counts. The CDR3 DNA sequence: TGTGCCAGCAGTCCGACAACAGGGGTGGGGGAGCAGTACTTC. It encodes CASSPTTGVGEQYF. The chain carries TRBV27 and TRBJ2-7; 7 bases agree with TRBD1. CDR3 length: 14 amino acids. The J segment lost 7 bases and the V segment lost 5 bases, leaving 11 bases of the junction unmatched. Per the germline V gene, CDR1 is MNHEY and CDR2 is SMNVEV (reference sequence).